Presented here are 17 T cell receptor beta chains from one specimen sequenced in a study of T cells in Graves' hyperthyroidism and ophthalmopathy. Using RNA transcripts as the source, TCR beta CDR3 regions were amplified. In the first-round RT-PCR of the TCR CDR3, the HTBI primer set was used. MiXCR was run by TCRdb on the multiplex PCR reads, yielding one entry per CDR3 protein. The table lists about 640,000 distinct CDR3 sequences, roughly 20% of them singletons, with about 35% in the top ten. The sample comprised blood. Receptors were obtained from a man younger than 45 with Graves' ophthalmopathy.

This clonotype was detected a few times. CDR3 region: CASRSLGEEIYNEQFF. In DNA form, the CDR3 reads TGTGCCAGCAGGTCTCTGGGGGAGGAAATCTACAATGAGCAGTTCTTC. V and J are TRBV6-1 and TRBJ2-1; tentatively, D is TRBD2 (6 bases). The CDR3 consists of 16 residues. The V gene lost 6 bases and the J gene lost 3 bases, with 18 bases spanning the gap. Germline-derived CDR1 and CDR2 are MNHNS and SASEGT.

V usage is TRBV6-1 and J usage is TRBJ2-1, with TRBD1 matching 7 bases. Germline CDR1 and CDR2: MNHNS and SASEGT. This CDR3 is 13 amino acids long. The J segment lost 7 bases and the V segment lost 6 bases, leaving 6 bases of the junction unmatched. CDR3 amino acids: CASRTGTVNEQFF. For the CDR3, the DNA is TGTGCCAGCAGGACCGGGACAGTTAATGAGCAGTTCTTC.

The V and J genes are TRBV6-1 and TRBJ2-7, with 7 positions matching TRBD1. The CDR3 is made up of 15 amino acids. V shed 8 bases, J shed 3 bases, and the junction held 13 bases outside the gene matches. CDR1 MNHNS and CDR2 SASEGT come from the germline V gene. CDR3 sequence reads: CASYVFGQAYYEQYF. The CDR3 DNA is TGTGCCAGCTATGTTTTCGGACAGGCATACTACGAGCAGTACTTC.

About this clonotype: The junction departs from the called germline gene at one end, perhaps through a read error. V gene TRBV10-1 combines with J gene TRBJ2-2; D might be TRBD1 or TRBD2, each matching 5 bases. Looked up from germline, CDR1 is WNHNN and CDR2 is SYGVQD (reference sequence). The CDR3 consists of 16 residues. CDR3 DNA sequence: TGTGCCAGCAGTTCCCTTGGGACCTCGAACACCGGGGAGCTGTTTTTT. Translating it yields CASSSLGTSNTGELFF.

This clonotype was seen many times. The chain is built from TRBV6-2 or TRBV6-3 and TRBJ1-2; no clear D. This CDR3 comprises 14 residues. Trimming stripped 6 bases from V and 0 bases from J, with 11 bases between. Germline CDR1 reads MNHEY; CDR2 reads SVGEGT. This CDR3 reads CASSDRRANYGYTF. CDR3 coding DNA: TGTGCCAGCAGCGACCGACGAGCTAACTATGGCTACACCTTC.

This clonotype turned up a few times. The rearrangement joins TRBV6-1 to TRBJ2-1; no reliable D call. Germline V CDR1 and CDR2: MNHNS, SASEGT. V was pared by 10 bases and J by 4 bases, with 11 bases between. CDR3 size: 12 residues. The CDR3 region has the DNA TGTGCCACTGCACTCCTGTACAATGAGCAGTTCTTC. Its translation: CATALLYNEQFF.

This clonotype was detected ten times or more. The V call is TRBV12-3 or TRBV12-4, the J call TRBJ1-5; D unclear. This CDR3 is built from 13 residues. With 3 bases removed from V and 5 bases from J, the gap between germline ends came to 8 bases. In DNA form, the CDR3 reads TGTGCCAGCAGTTTTAGGAGGGATCAGCCCCAGCATTTT. Encoded protein: CASSFRRDQPQHF.

This clonotype was found many times. The chain carries TRBV30 and TRBJ2-3; 11 bases match TRBD2. The CDR3 spans 14 residues. Unmatched junction bases numbered 9, after V lost 8 bases and J lost 5 bases. The V gene's germline CDR1 is GTSNPN and CDR2 SVGIG (reference sequence). DNA of the CDR3: TGTGCCGCTTCACTAGCGGGAGAGGTAGATACGCAGTATTTT. Translating gives CAASLAGEVDTQYF.

This chain joins TRBV6-1 and TRBJ2-1; 7 bases are shared with TRBD2. The CDR3 is 15 residues long. The germline V gene encodes CDR1 MNHNS and CDR2 SASEGT. Unmatched junction bases numbered 10, after V lost 7 bases and J lost 4 bases. CDR3 region: CASKKKREGYNEQFF. DNA of the CDR3: TGTGCCAGCAAGAAGAAGAGGGAGGGTTACAATGAGCAGTTCTTC.

This clonotype was detected many times. The V call is TRBV7-2, the J call TRBJ2-2; 9 bases map to TRBD2. The CDR3 runs 15 residues. The germline CDR1 and CDR2 sequences are SGHTA and FQGNSA. V was clipped by 4 bases and J by 4 bases; unmatched bases: 4. This CDR3 is CASSSLLAGTGELFF. The CDR3 DNA reads TGTGCCAGCAGCTCCTTACTAGCGGGCACCGGGGAGCTGTTTTTT.

The chain uses TRBV5-1 and TRBJ2-1; the D gene is possibly TRBD2 (6 bases). Germline V gene sequence: CDR1 SGHRS, CDR2 YFSETQ. Deletions cut 0 bases from V and 3 bases from J, with 13 bases between. The length of the CDR3 is 16 residues. The chain's CDR3 is CASSLGASENYNEQFF. As DNA, the CDR3 is TGCGCCAGCAGCTTGGGGGCTAGCGAAAACTACAATGAGCAGTTCTTC.

This clonotype was picked up a small number of times. V gene TRBV6-1 combines with J gene TRBJ1-5; D is unclear. The CDR3 is 17 amino acids. Germline V gene data show CDR1 as MNHNS and CDR2 as SASEGT. V lost 5 bases, J lost 0 bases, and 17 bases lay in between. CDR3 residues: CASSPLPELNSNQPQHF. In DNA, the CDR3 is TGTGCCAGCAGTCCCCTCCCAGAGCTTAATAGCAATCAGCCCCAGCATTTT.

This clonotype was seen many times. The chain recombines TRBV11-2 with TRBJ2-5; 8 bases line up with TRBD1. Trimming took 1 base from V and 5 from J; bases not matched to a gene: 6. CDR1 and CDR2 from the germline V gene are SGHAT and FQNNGV. This CDR3 contains 15 residues. CDR3 sequence reads: CASSLGLTGGETQYF. CDR3 bases: TGTGCCAGCAGCTTAGGCCTTACAGGGGGGGAGACCCAGTACTTC.

Many counts were recorded for this clonotype. This chain joins TRBV7-6 and TRBJ2-7; D is undetermined. The germline V and J ends were trimmed by 1 base and 4 bases, with 5 bases remaining between them. The length of the CDR3 is 12 residues. The germline V gene has CDR1 SGHVS and CDR2 FNYEAQ. The DNA for the CDR3 is TGTGCCAGCAGCTTAGGAGAGTACGAGCAGTACTTC. It encodes CASSLGEYEQYF.

This clonotype has more than one count but fewer than ten. This rearrangement joins TRBV6-2 or TRBV6-3 to TRBJ2-5; D not resolved. Germline CDR1 MNHEY, CDR2 SVGEGT. Trimming stripped 6 bases from V and 5 bases from J, with 10 bases between. This CDR3 is built from 12 residues. The CDR3 protein is CASSATDETQYF. DNA of the CDR3: TGTGCCAGCAGCGCAACCGATGAGACCCAGTACTTC.

This clonotype was detected ten times or more. The V gene is TRBV2, the J gene TRBJ1-5, with TRBD1 identical over 7 bases. The trim removed 4 bases at V and 2 bases at J, leaving 5 bases unmatched. The V gene's germline CDR1 is SNHLY and CDR2 FYNNEI. The length of the CDR3 is 15 residues. The CDR3: CASSGQGIGNQPQHF. The CDR3 nucleotides read TGTGCCAGCAGTGGACAGGGTATTGGCAATCAGCCCCAGCATTTT.

Concerning this clonotype: It may be a read error: a sequence one base away is much more abundant. The chain couples TRBV2 to TRBJ1-2; possible D gene TRBD1, 5 bases. CDR1 is SNHLY and CDR2 is FYNNEI in the germline V gene. The CDR3 covers 15 residues. The CDR3: CASRRGTETNYDYTF. The CDR3 region has the DNA TGTGCCAGCAGACGAGGGACCGAGACTAACTATGACTACACCTTC.